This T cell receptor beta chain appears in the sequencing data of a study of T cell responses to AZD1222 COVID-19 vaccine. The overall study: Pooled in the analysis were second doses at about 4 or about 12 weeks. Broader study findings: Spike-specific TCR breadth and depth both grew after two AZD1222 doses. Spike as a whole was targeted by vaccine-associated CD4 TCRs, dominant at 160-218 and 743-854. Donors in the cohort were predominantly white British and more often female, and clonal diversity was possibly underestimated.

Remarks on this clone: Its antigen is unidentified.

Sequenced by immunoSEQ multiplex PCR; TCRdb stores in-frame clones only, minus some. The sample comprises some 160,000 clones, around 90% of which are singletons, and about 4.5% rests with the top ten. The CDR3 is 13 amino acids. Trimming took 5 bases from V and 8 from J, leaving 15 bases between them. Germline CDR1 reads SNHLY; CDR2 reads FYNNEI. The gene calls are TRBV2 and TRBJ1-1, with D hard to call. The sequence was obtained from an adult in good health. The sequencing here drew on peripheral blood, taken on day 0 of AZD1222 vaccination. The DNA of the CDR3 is TGTGCCAGCAGTAGGTCCAGCTATACGGAAGCTTTCTTT. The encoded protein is CASSRSSYTEAFF.